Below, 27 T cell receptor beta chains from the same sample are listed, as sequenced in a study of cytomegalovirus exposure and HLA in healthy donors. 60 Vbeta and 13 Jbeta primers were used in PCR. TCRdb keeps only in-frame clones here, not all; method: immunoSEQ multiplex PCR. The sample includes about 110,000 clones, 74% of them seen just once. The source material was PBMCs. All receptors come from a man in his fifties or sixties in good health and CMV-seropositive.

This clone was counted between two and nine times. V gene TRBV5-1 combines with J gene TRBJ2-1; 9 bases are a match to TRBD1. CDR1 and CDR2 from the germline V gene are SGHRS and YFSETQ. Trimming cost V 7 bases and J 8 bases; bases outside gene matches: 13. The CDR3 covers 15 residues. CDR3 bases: TGCGCCAGCCCAAATACAGGGGGCGCGAAACATGAGCAGTTCTTC. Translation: CASPNTGGAKHEQFF.

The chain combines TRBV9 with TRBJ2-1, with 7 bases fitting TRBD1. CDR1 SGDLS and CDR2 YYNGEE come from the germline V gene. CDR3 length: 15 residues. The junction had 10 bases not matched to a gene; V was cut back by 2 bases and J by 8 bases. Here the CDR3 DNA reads TGTGCCAGCAGCGTTCAGGGGGTTGGGGGCGATGAGCAGTTCTTC. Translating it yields CASSVQGVGGDEQFF.

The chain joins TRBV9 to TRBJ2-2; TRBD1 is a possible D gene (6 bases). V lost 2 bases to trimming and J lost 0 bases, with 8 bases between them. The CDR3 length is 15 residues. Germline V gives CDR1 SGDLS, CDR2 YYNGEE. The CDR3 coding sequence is TGTGCCAGCAGCGTCGGGACAACGAACACCGGGGAGCTGTTTTTT. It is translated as CASSVGTTNTGELFF.

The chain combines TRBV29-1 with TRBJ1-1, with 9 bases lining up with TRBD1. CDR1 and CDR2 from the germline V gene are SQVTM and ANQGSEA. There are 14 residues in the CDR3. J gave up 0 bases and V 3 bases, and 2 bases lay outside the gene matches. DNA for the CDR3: TGCAGCGTTGAGACAGGGGGGATGAACACTGAAGCTTTCTTT. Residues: CSVETGGMNTEAFF.

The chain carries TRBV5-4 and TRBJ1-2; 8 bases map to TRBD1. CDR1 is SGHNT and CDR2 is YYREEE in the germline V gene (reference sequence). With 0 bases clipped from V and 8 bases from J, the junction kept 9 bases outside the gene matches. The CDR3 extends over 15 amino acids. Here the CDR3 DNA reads TGTGCCAGCAGCTTGGCCAGGGGGCAGGGAAGCGGCTACACCTTC. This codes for CASSLARGQGSGYTF.

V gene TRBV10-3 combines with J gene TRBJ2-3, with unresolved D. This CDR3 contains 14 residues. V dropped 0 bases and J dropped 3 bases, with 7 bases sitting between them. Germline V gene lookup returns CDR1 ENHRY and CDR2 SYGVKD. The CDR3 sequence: CAISESIATDTQYF. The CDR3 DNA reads TGTGCCATCAGTGAGTCGATCGCGACAGATACGCAGTATTTT.

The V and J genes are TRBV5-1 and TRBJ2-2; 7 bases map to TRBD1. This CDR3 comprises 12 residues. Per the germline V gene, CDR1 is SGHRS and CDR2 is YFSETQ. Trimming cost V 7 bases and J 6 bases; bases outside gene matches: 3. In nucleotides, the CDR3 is TGCGCCAGCGAGAGGGGGCCCGGGGAGCTGTTTTTT. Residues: CASERGPGELFF.

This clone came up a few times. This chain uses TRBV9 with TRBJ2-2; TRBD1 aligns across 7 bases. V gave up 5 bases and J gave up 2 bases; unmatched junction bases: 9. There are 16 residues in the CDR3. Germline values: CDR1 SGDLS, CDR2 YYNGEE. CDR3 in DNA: TGTGCCAGCAGTGAAACCGGGACAGCTAACACCGGGGAGCTGTTTTTT. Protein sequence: CASSETGTANTGELFF.

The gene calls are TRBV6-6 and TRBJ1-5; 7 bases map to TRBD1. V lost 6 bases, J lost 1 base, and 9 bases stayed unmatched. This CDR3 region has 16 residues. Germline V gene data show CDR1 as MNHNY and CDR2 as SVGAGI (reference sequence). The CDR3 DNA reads TGTGCCAGCAGAACTAAAGGGGGCATGAGCAATCAGCCCCAGCATTTT. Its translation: CASRTKGGMSNQPQHF.

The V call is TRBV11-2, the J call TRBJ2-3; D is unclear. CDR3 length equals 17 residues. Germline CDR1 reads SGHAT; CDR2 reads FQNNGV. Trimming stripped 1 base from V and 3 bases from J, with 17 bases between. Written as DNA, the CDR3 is TGTGCCAGCAGCTTAGTGTTCCGGAGCGCATTTACAGATACGCAGTATTTT. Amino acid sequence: CASSLVFRSAFTDTQYF.

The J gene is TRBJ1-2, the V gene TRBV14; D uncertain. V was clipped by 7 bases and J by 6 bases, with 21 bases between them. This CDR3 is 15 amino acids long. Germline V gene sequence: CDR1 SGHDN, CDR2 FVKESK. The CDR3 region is CASTPRGPIIDGYTF. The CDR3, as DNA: TGTGCCAGCACCCCCCGTGGGCCCATAATAGATGGCTACACCTTC.

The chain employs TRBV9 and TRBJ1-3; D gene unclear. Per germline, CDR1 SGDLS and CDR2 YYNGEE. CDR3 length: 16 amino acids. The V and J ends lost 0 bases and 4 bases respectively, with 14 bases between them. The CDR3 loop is CASSVAGGGQGNTIYF. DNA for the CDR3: TGTGCCAGCAGCGTAGCTGGTGGAGGGCAAGGAAACACCATATATTTT.

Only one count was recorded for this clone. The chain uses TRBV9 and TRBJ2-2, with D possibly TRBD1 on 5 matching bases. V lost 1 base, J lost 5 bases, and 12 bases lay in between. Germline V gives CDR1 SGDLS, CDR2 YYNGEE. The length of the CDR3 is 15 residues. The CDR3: CASSVFPGQTGELFF. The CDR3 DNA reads TGTGCCAGCAGCGTATTCCCAGGGCAGACCGGGGAGCTGTTTTTT. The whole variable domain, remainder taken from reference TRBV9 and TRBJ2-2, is DSGVTQTPKHLITATGQRVTLRCSPRSGDLSVYWYQQSLDQGLQFLIQYYNGEERAKGNILERFSAQQFPDLHSELNLSSLELGDSALYFCASSVFPGQTGELFFGEGSRLTVL.

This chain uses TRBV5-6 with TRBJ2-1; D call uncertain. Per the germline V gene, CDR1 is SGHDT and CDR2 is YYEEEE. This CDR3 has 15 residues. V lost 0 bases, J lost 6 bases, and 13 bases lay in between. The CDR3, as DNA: TGTGCCAGCAGCTTGGAACAGACCTCTATCAATGAGCAGTTCTTC. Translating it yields CASSLEQTSINEQFF.

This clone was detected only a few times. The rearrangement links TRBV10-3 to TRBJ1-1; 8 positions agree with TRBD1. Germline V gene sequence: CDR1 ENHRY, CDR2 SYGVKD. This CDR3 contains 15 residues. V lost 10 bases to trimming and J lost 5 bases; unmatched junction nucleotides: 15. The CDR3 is CATTNSDRVVTEAFF. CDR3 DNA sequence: TGTGCCACAACAAACTCGGACAGGGTGGTTACTGAAGCTTTCTTT.

The CDR3 sequence is CASALPGQETQYF. The DNA of the CDR3 is TGTGCTAGTGCCCTTCCGGGCCAAGAGACCCAGTACTTC. This chain connects TRBV12-5 to TRBJ2-5, with D unclear. The CDR3 spans 13 residues. V lost 7 bases, J lost 1 base, and 10 bases lay in between. Per the germline V gene, CDR1 is LGHNT and CDR2 is FRNRAP.

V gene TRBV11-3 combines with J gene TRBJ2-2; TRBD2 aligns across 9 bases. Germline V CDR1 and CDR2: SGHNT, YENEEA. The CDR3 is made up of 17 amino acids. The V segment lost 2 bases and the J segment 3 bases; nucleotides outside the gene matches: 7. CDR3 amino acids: CASSLLAGGPDTGELFF. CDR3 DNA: TGTGCCAGCAGCTTACTTGCGGGAGGGCCGGACACCGGGGAGCTGTTTTTT.

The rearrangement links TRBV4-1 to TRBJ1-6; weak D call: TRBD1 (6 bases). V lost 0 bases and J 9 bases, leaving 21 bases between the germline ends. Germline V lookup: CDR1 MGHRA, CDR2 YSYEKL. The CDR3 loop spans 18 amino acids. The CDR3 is CASSQEGGRGRVSSPLHF. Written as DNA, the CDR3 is TGCGCCAGCAGCCAAGAAGGGGGAAGGGGTAGAGTCAGTTCACCCCTCCACTTT.

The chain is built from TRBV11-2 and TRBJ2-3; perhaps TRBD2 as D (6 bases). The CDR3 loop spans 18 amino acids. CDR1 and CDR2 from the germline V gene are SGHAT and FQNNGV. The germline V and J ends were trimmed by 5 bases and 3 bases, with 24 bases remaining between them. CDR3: CASSQGAGGSPNTDTQYF. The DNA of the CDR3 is TGTGCCAGCAGCCAGGGAGCCGGGGGTTCCCCTAATACAGATACGCAGTATTTT. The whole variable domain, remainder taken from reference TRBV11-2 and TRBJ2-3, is EAGVAQSPRYKIIEKRQSVAFWCNPISGHATLYWYQQILGQGPKLLIQFQNNGVVDDSQLPKDRFSAERLKGVDSTLKIQPAKLEDSAVYLCASSQGAGGSPNTDTQYFGPGTRLTVL.

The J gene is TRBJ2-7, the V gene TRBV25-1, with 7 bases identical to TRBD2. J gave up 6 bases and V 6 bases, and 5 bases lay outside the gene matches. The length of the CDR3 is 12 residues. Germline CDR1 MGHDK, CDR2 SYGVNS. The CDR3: CASSSAGLEQYF. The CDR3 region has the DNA TGTGCCAGCAGCTCAGCGGGGCTCGAGCAGTACTTC.

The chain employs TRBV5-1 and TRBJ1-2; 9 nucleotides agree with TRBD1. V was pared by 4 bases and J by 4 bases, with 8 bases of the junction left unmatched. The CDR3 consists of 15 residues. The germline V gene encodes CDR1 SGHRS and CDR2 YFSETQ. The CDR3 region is CASSGTGLLSYGYTF. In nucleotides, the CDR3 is TGCGCCAGCAGCGGGACAGGGCTCCTCTCCTATGGCTACACCTTC.

CDR3 residues: CASRPGQGIYGYTF. The CDR3 bases are TGTGCCAGCAGGCCGGGACAGGGCATCTATGGCTACACCTTC. This sequence joins TRBV27 and TRBJ1-2; 9 positions agree with TRBD1. The J segment lost 4 bases and the V segment lost 6 bases, leaving 6 bases of the junction unmatched. The CDR3 is 14 residues long. CDR1 and CDR2 (germline): MNHEY, SMNVEV (reference sequence).

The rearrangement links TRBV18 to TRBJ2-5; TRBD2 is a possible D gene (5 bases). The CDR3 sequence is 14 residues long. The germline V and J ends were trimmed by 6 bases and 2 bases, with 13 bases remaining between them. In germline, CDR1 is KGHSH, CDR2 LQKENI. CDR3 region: CASSHGGLQETQYF. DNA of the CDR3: TGTGCCAGCTCTCACGGCGGGCTTCAAGAGACCCAGTACTTC. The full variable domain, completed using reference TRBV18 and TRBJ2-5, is NAGVMQNPRHLVRRRGQEARLRCSPMKGHSHVYWYRQLPEEGLKFMVYLQKENIIDESGMPKERFSAEFPKEGPSILRIQQVVRGDSAAYFCASSHGGLQETQYFGPGTRLLVL.

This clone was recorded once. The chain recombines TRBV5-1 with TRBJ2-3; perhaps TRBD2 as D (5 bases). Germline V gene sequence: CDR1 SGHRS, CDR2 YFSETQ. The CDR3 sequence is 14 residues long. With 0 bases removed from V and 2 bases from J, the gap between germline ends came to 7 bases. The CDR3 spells CASSLGGLTDTQYF. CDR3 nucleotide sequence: TGCGCCAGCAGCTTGGGCGGACTCACAGATACGCAGTATTTT. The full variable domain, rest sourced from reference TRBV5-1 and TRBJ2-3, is KAGVTQTPRYLIKTRGQQVTLSCSPISGHRSVSWYQQTPGQGLQFLFEYFSETQRNKGNFPGRFSGRQFSNSRSEMNVSTLELGDSALYLCASSLGGLTDTQYFGPGTRLTVL.

DNA of the CDR3: TGCGCCAGCAGCCTTATGGGGACTAGCGGGCATACGCAGTATTTT. It yields the protein CASSLMGTSGHTQYF. The chain is built from TRBV4-1 and TRBJ2-3; TRBD2 agrees at 12 bases. This CDR3 spans 15 amino acids. The J segment lost 7 bases and the V segment lost 4 bases, leaving 6 bases of the junction unmatched. Germline V gene data show CDR1 as MGHRA and CDR2 as YSYEKL.

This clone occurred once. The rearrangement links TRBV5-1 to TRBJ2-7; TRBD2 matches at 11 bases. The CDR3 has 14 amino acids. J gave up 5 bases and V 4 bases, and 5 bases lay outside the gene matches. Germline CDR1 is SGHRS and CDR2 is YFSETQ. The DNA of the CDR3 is TGCGCCAGCAGCCAAACTAGCGGGAGAAACGAGCAGTACTTC. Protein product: CASSQTSGRNEQYF.

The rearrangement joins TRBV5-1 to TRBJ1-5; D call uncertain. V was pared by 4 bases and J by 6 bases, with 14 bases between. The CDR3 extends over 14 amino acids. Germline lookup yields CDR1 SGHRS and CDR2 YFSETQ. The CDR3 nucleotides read TGCGCCAGCAGCCCCGGAACAGATGGTCAGCCCCAGCATTTT. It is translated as CASSPGTDGQPQHF.